These 10 T cell receptor beta chains share one sample of origin, sequenced in a study of T-cell reconstitution after alpha-beta-depleted transplantation in children. A library of TCRbeta sequences, prepared with unique molecular identifiers, was generated. One entry per CDR3 protein, called by TCRdb with MiXCR from the PCR reads. The repertoire holds 450,000 to 500,000 distinct CDR3 sequences, with approximately 12% as singletons. This specimen consisted of PBMCs from the stem cell graft donor, obtained from the stem cell graft. These receptors were collected from a human donor who donated a stem cell graft to a child with combined immunodeficiency.

The rearrangement joins TRBV12-3 or TRBV12-4 to TRBJ1-5, with D maybe TRBD1 (5 bases). The V gene lost 2 bases and the J gene lost 6 bases, with 8 bases spanning the gap. This CDR3 is 13 amino acids long. CDR3 amino acids: CASSLSGAQPQHF. The CDR3 DNA follows: TGTGCCAGCAGTTTATCCGGGGCTCAGCCCCAGCATTTT.

This clonotype was observed many times. The chain joins TRBV24-1 to TRBJ2-3; D gene unclear. Between the trimmed V and J ends, which lost 4 bases and 3 bases, there was a span of 7 bases. The CDR3 spans 13 residues. Germline V gene sequence: CDR1 KGHDR, CDR2 SFDVKD. The CDR3 protein is CATSDLKTDTQYF. Written as DNA, the CDR3 is TGTGCCACCAGTGACTTAAAGACAGATACGCAGTATTTT.

The V gene is TRBV2, the J gene TRBJ2-7; TRBD2 might be the D (6 bases). This CDR3 has 14 residues. Germline V gene data show CDR1 as SNHLY and CDR2 as FYNNEI. V was shortened by 4 bases and J by 2 bases, with 12 bases between the two germline ends. CDR3 region: CASSAGTYTYEQYF. CDR3 DNA sequence: TGTGCCAGCAGTGCCGGGACTTATACCTACGAGCAGTACTTC.

The gene calls are TRBV4-3 and TRBJ2-3, with D hard to call. Germline CDR1 reads LGHNA; CDR2 reads YSLEER. Deletions cut 5 bases from V and 4 bases from J, with 19 bases between. This CDR3 has 16 residues. The CDR3 loop reads CASSSASGGGADTQYF. CDR3 DNA: TGCGCCAGCAGCTCGGCGTCGGGCGGTGGAGCAGATACGCAGTATTTT.

A few counts support this clonotype. This chain connects TRBV15 to TRBJ2-7; D gene unclear. The V gene lost 0 bases and the J gene lost 5 bases, with 11 bases spanning the gap. The CDR3 runs to 14 residues. Germline CDR1 is LNHNV and CDR2 is YYDKDF (reference sequence). CDR3: CATSRDLREDEQYF. CDR3 nucleotides: TGTGCCACCAGCAGAGATCTTAGGGAAGACGAGCAGTACTTC.

The sample holds a few counts of this clonotype. The chain has TRBV6-5 and TRBJ2-7; D is possibly TRBD2 (6 bases). The CDR3 contains 16 residues. V was clipped by 4 bases and J by 0 bases, with 16 bases between them. Germline-derived CDR1 and CDR2 are MNHEY and SVGAGI. Here the CDR3 DNA reads TGTGCCAGCAGTTCAAGGGTGAGGGAGGCCTCCTACGAGCAGTACTTC. Protein: CASSSRVREASYEQYF.

This clonotype occurred a few times. The chain is built from TRBV4-1 and TRBJ2-3, with D possibly being TRBD2 (6 bases). CDR3 size: 19 residues. Between the trimmed V and J ends, which lost 6 bases and 2 bases, there was a span of 27 bases. Per germline, CDR1 MGHRA and CDR2 YSYEKL. Here the CDR3 reads CASRPRASGLPTLTDTQYF. Here the CDR3 DNA reads TGCGCCAGCAGACCTAGGGCCTCGGGACTTCCGACACTCACAGATACGCAGTATTTT.

This clonotype was seen many times. The chain employs TRBV24-1 and TRBJ2-3; D is possibly TRBD2 (6 bases). Per germline, CDR1 KGHDR and CDR2 SFDVKD. This CDR3 has 15 residues. The V end was cut by 3 bases, the J end by 6 bases, with 15 bases between. This CDR3 is CATSDPLLEGDTQYF. The CDR3 DNA follows: TGTGCCACCAGTGATCCGCTTTTGGAGGGGGATACGCAGTATTTT.

This clonotype was counted a few times. The chain couples TRBV9 to TRBJ1-5; no definite D call. This CDR3 has 14 residues. Germline V gives CDR1 SGDLS, CDR2 YYNGEE. V lost 0 bases to trimming and J lost 5 bases, with 9 bases between them. Here the CDR3 DNA reads TGTGCCAGCAGCGTAGATCCCGCCCATCAGCCCCAGCATTTT. It encodes CASSVDPAHQPQHF. Together with reference TRBV9 and TRBJ1-5, the CDR3 gives the full variable domain: DSGVTQTPKHLITATGQRVTLRCSPRSGDLSVYWYQQSLDQGLQFLIQYYNGEERAKGNILERFSAQQFPDLHSELNLSSLELGDSALYFCASSVDPAHQPQHFGDGTRLSIL.

This clonotype occurred a few times. The chain uses TRBV28 and TRBJ2-3; D is unresolved. This CDR3 has 14 residues. The V gene's germline CDR1 is MDHEN and CDR2 SYDVKM. V lost 8 bases, J lost 1 base, and 13 bases lay in between. For the CDR3, the DNA is TGTGCCAGCGGATTGCGTGGGGGCACAGATACGCAGTATTTT. It translates to CASGLRGGTDTQYF.